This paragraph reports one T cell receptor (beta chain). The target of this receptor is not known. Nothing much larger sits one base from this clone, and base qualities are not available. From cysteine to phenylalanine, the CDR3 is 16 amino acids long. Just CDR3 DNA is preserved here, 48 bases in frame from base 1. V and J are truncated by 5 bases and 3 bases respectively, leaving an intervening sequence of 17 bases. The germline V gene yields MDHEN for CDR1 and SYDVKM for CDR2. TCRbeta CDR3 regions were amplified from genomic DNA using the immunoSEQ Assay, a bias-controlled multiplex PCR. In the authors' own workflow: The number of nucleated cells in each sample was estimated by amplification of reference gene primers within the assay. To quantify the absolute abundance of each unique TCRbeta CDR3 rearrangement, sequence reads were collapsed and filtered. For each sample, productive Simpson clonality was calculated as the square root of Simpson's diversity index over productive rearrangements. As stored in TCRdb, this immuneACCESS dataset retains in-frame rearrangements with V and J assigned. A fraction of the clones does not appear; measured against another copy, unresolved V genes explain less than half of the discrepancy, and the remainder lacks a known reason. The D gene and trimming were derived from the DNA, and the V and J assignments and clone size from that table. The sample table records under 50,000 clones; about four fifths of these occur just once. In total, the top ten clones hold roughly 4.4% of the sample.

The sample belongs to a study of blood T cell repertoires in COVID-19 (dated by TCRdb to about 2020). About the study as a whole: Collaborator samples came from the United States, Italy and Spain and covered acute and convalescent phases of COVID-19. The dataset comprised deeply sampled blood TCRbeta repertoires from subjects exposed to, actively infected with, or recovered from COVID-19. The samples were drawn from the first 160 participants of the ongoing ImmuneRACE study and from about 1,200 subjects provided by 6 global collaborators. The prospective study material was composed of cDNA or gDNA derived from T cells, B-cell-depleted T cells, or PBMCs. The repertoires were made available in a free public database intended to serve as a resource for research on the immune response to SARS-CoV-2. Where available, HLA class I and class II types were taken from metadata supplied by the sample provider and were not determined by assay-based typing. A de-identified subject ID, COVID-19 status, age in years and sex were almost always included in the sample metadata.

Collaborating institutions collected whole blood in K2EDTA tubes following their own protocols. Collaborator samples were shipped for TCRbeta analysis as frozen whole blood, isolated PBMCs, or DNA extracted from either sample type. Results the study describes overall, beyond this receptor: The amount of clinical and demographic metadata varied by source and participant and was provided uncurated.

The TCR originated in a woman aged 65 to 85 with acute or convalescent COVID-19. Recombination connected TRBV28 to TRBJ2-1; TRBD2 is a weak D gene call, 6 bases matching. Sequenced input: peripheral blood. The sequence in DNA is TGTGCCAGCAGTACCCGGGAGCCTACACGCTACAATGAGCAGTTCTTC. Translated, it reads CASSTREPTRYNEQFF. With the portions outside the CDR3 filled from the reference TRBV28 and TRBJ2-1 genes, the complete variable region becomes DVKVTQSSRYLVKRTGEKVFLECVQDMDHENMFWYRQDPGLGLRLIYFSYDVKMKEKGDIPEGYSVSREKKERFSLILESASTNQTSMYLCASSTREPTRYNEQFFGPGTRLTVL.